This T cell receptor beta chain was obtained from a study of blood T cell repertoires in COVID-19 (TCRdb year 2020). For the wider study: Samples covering the acute and convalescent phases of COVID-19 were provided by collaborators in the United States, Italy and Spain. Where HLA class I and class II types were available, the types were taken from metadata supplied by the sample provider, not from assay-based typing. The repertoires were released in a freely available public database intended as a resource for research on the immune response to SARS-CoV-2. The samples were drawn from the first 160 participants of the ongoing ImmuneRACE study and from about 1,200 subjects provided by 6 global collaborators. Subjects who had been exposed to COVID-19, were actively infected with it, or had recovered from it provided the deeply sampled blood TCRbeta repertoires that made up the dataset. A de-identified subject ID, COVID-19 status, age in years and sex were almost always included in the sample metadata. The material from the prospective study consisted of cDNA or gDNA derived from T cells, B-cell-depleted T cells, or PBMCs. Points the paper makes about the study in general: The quantity of clinical and demographic metadata differed by source and by participant and was supplied without curation.

A note on this clone: Its antigen is currently not known. Base quality data are lacking; no much larger clone is found one base away.

TCRbeta CDR3 regions were amplified from genomic DNA by means of the immunoSEQ Assay, a bias-controlled multiplex PCR. For the original study's pipeline: The number of nucleated cells in each sample was estimated by amplification of reference gene primers within the assay. Sequence reads were collapsed and filtered to measure the absolute abundance of every unique TCRbeta CDR3 rearrangement. Productive Simpson clonality was computed per sample as the square root of Simpson's diversity index over productive rearrangements. TCRdb stores this immuneACCESS table with in-frame sequences only. Part of the clones is absent; in the studies checked, under half of the shortfall reflects unresolved V genes, and no reason is known for the rest. V, J and clone size derive from that table, while D and trimming were established from the DNA sequence. The sample table contains about 48,000 clones; only one count was recorded for about nine tenths of them. The ten largest clones represent about 2.5% of the sample.

In Seattle, one collaborating source enrolled patients while the infection was active and tracked those patients longitudinally over the course of disease. Whole blood was collected in K2EDTA tubes by collaborating institutions according to the institutions' own protocols. For TCRbeta analysis, collaborators shipped samples as frozen whole blood, isolated PBMCs, or DNA extracted from either of those sample types. Clipping removes 5 bases from V and 5 bases from J, with 16 as the unmatched junction base count. From cysteine to phenylalanine, the CDR3 is 17 amino acids long. The kept DNA is CDR3 alone, 51 bases in frame from the first base. For CDR1 and CDR2, the germline V gene (reference sequence) lists LNHNV and YYDKDF.

This sequence uses TRBV15 and TRBJ1-2; the central 8 bases match TRBD1. Sequenced sample: peripheral blood. This clonotype was sampled from an elderly woman with COVID-19, enrolled during active disease. The nucleotides are TGTGCCACCAGCCCCATTCGGCAGGGGGCTACGAGGTATGGCTACACCTTC. This is translated as CATSPIRQGATRYGYTF.